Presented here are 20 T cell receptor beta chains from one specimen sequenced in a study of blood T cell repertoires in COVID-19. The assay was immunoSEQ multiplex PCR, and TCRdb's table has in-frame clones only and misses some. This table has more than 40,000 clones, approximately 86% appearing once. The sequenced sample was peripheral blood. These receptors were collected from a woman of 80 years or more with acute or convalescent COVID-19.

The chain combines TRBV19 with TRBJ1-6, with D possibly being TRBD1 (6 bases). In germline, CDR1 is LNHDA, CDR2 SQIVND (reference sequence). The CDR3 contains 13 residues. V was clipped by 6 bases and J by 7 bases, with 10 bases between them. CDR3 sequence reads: CASSEQGNSPLHF. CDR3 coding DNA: TGTGCCAGTAGCGAGCAGGGGAATTCACCCCTCCACTTT.

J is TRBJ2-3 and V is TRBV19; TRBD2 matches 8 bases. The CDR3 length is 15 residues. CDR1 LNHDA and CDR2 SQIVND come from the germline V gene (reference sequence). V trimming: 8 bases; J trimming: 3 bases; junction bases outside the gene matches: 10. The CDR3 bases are TGTGCCAGTGGTGGTTTAGCGGGGATTACAGATACGCAGTATTTT. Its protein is CASGGLAGITDTQYF.

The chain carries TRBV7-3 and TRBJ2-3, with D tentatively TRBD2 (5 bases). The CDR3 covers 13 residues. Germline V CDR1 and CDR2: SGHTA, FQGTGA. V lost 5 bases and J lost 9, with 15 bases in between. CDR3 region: CASSTPPGKTQYF. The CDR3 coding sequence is TGTGCCAGCAGCACACCTCCGGGAAAGACGCAGTATTTT.

The CDR3 nucleotides are TGTGCCAGCAGCCCCCCGACAAATTTTAACACTGAAGCTTTCTTT. This codes for CASSPPTNFNTEAFF. The V and J genes are TRBV7-2 and TRBJ1-1; D is undetermined. Germline CDR1 is SGHTA and CDR2 is FQGNSA. The V end lost 5 bases, the J end lost 2 bases, and 15 bases lay between the germline ends. CDR3 size: 15 residues.

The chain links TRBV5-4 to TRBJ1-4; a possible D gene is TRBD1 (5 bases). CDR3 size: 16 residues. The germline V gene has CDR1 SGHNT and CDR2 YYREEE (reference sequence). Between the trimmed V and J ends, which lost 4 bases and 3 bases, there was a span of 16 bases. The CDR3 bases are TGTGCCAGCAGCATCCTGGGGCAGAAATCTAATGAAAAACTGTTTTTT. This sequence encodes CASSILGQKSNEKLFF.

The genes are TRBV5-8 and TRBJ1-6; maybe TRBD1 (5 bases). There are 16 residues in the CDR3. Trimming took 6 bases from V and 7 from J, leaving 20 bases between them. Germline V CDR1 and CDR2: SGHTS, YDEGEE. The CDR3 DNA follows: TGTGCCAGCACCCCGGTACGGGGGTTAGGGAATTCACCCCTCCACTTT. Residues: CASTPVRGLGNSPLHF.

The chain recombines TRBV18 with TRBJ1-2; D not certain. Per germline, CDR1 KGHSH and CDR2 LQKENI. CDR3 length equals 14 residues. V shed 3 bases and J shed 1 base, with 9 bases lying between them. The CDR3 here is CASSPEGFNYGYTF. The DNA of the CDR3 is TGTGCCAGCTCACCCGAGGGCTTTAACTATGGCTACACCTTC.

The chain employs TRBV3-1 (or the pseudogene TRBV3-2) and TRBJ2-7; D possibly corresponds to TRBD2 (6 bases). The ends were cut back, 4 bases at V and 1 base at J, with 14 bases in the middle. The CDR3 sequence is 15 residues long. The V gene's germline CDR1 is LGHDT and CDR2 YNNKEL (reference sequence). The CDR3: CASSPSGTPSYEQYF. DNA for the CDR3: TGTGCCAGCAGCCCTTCCGGGACTCCGTCCTACGAGCAGTACTTC.

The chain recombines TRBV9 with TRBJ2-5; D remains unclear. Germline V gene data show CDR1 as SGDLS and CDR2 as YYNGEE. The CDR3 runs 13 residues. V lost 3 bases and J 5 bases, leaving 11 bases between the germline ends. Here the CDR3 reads CASSGTPVETQYF. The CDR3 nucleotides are TGTGCCAGCAGCGGAACCCCGGTTGAGACCCAGTACTTC. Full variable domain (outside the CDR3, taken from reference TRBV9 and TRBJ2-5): DSGVTQTPKHLITATGQRVTLRCSPRSGDLSVYWYQQSLDQGLQFLIQYYNGEERAKGNILERFSAQQFPDLHSELNLSSLELGDSALYFCASSGTPVETQYFGPGTRLLVL.

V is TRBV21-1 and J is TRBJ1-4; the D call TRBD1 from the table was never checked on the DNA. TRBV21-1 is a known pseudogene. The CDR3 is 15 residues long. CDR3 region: CASSIQAPTNEKLFF. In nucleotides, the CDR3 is TGTGCCAGCAGCATACAGGCGCCAACTAATGAAAAACTGTTTTTT.

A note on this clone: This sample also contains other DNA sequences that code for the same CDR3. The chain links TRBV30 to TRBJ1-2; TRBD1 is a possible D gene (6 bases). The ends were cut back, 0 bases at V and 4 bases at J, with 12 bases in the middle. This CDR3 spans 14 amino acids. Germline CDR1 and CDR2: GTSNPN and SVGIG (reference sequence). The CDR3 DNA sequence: TGTGCCTGGAGTGTACGAAGCAGGGGCTATGGCTACACCTTC. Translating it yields CAWSVRSRGYGYTF.

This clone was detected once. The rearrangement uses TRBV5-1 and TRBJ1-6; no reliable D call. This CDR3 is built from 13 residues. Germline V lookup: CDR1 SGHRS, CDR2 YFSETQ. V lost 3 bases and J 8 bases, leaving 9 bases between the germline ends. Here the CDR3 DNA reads TGCGCCAGCAGCTGGACTAGGGATTCACCCCTCCACTTT. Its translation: CASSWTRDSPLHF.

The CDR3 loop reads CASSQEGSNGYTF. CDR3 in DNA: TGTGCCAGCAGCCAGGAAGGGAGTAATGGCTACACCTTC. The gene calls are TRBV5-4 and TRBJ1-2; D is unclear. The V gene's germline CDR1 is SGHNT and CDR2 YYREEE (reference sequence). Trimming took 4 bases from V and 6 from J, leaving 13 bases between them. The length of the CDR3 is 13 residues.

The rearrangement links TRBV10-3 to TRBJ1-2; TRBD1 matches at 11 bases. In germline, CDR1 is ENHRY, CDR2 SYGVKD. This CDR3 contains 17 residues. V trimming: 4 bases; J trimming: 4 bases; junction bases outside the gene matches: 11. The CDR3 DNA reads TGTGCCATCAGTGGATCGGGACAGGGGGGCCAGAGCTATGGCTACACCTTC. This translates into CAISGSGQGGQSYGYTF.

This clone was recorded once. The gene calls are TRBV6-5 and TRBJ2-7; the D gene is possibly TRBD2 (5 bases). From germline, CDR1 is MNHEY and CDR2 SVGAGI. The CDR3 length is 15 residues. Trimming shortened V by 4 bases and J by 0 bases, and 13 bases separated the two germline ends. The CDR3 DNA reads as TGTGCCAGCAGTTTGTTCGGGGATTCCTCCTACGAGCAGTACTTC. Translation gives CASSLFGDSSYEQYF.

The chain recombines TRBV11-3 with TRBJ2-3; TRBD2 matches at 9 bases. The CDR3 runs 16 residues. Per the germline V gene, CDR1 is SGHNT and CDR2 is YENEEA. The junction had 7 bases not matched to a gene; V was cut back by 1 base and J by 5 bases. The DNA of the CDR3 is TGTGCCAGCAGCTTAGGTCGCGGGGGGGCGGTAGATACGCAGTATTTT. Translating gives CASSLGRGGAVDTQYF.

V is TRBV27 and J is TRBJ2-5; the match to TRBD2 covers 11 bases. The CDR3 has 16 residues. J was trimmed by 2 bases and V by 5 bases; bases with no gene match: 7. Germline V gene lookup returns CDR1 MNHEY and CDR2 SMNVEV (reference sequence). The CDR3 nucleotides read TGTGCCAGCAGTACCCGACTAGCGGGGTATCAAGAGACCCAGTACTTC. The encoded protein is CASSTRLAGYQETQYF.

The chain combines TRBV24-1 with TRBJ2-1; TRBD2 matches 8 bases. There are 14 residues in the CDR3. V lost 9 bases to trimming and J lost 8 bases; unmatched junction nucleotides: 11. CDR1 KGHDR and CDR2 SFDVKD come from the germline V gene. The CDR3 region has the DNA TGTGCCACCGGAACGGGGGGGCATATGGATGAGCAGTTCTTC. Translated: CATGTGGHMDEQFF.

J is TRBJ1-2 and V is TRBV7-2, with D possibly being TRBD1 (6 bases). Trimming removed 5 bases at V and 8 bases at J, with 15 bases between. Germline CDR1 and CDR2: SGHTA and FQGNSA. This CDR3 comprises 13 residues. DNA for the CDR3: TGTGCCAGCAGCGGCTTACAGGGAATAGGCTACACCTTC. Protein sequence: CASSGLQGIGYTF. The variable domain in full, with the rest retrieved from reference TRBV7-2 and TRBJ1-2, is GAGVSQSPSNKVTEKGKDVELRCDPISGHTALYWYRQSLGQGLEFLIYFQGNSAPDKSGLPSDRFSAERTGGSVSTLTIQRTQQEDSAVYLCASSGLQGIGYTFGSGTRLTVV.

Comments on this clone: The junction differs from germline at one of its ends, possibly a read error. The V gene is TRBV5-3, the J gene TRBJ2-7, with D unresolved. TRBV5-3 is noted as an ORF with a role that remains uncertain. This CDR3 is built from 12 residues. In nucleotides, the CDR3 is TGTGCCAGAAGCTTGGGGCCTTTTGAGCGGTACTTC. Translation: CARSLGPFERYF.